The source of this TCR beta chain is a study of blood T cell repertoires in COVID-19. Study summary: Collection of acute and convalescent COVID-19 samples took place in the United States, Italy and Spain. PBMCs, B-cell-depleted T cells, or T cells provided the cDNA or gDNA that made up the material.

In its sample, this clone was seen a few times. As handled by the study authors: Reference gene primer amplification gave nucleated cell count estimates. Generated by immunoSEQ multiplex PCR, the TCRdb table keeps only in-frame clones and is missing some. V and J calls and clone size come straight from that table; D and trimming were deduced from the DNA. Of about 150,000 clones in the sample, about 83% were seen once. The CDR3 covers 13 residues. The germline CDR1 and CDR2 sequences are SGHDT and YYEEEE. Trimming took off 5 bases at V and 8 bases at J, with 16 bases between the two ends. V is TRBV5-6 and J is TRBJ1-2; possible D gene TRBD1, 6 bases. What was sequenced was peripheral blood. The TCR was taken from a man over 45 with acute or convalescent COVID-19. CDR3 residues: CASRHTGSAGYTF. The CDR3 nucleotides are TGTGCCAGCAGGCATACAGGGTCGGCGGGCTACACCTTC.